This T cell receptor (beta chain) was sequenced in a study of blood T cells in healthy people across ages. Primers used in a second PCR of about 6 to 11 cycles were a sample-barcoded 5' primer and a J-beta primer mix. TCRdb re-called the 5' RACE reads through MiXCR, storing one row per CDR3 protein. Of hundreds of thousands of distinct CDR3 sequences listed, roughly 25% are singletons. Caucasian, healthy and from Russia, the donors were aged between about 6 and 90. This clonotype was counted a few times. These data were also filed under a second study, of T cells of mothers and their children.

Input material: blood. The sequence came from a boy aged 5-17 years in good health.

The CDR3 protein is CSAIGLAGEANYNEQFF. CDR3 DNA: TGCAGTGCTATAGGACTAGCGGGAGAAGCTAACTACAATGAGCAGTTCTTC. The chain employs TRBV20-1 and TRBJ2-5; 13 bases line up with TRBD2. The DNA matches TRBJ2-1 better at its end, which makes the J call doubtful. Per germline, CDR1 DFQATT and CDR2 SNEGSKA (reference sequence). The length of the CDR3 is 17 residues.